This TCR beta chain derives from a study of shared clonotypes between healthy human individuals. In the study overall: CD4 naive and memory got three plates each, CD8 naive two, CD8 memory one.

In the case of this clone: Its antigen remains unknown.

Sequencing used immunoSEQ multiplex PCR; TCRdb keeps in-frame clones, though not all of them. The sample has some 2,000,000 clones, almost 96% seen once. Study observations and caveats: Read depth was anticipated to influence clonotype sharing among donors. Generally, naive subsets came out with larger estimated richness than memory subsets.

V lost 5 bases, J lost 5 bases, and 14 bases lay in between. The germline CDR1 and CDR2 sequences are SGHAT and FQNNGV. The CDR3 totals 14 residues. The chain uses TRBV11-2 and TRBJ2-3; no clear D. This TCR came from a man aged 18 to 30 in good health. Sequenced: naive CD4+ T cells sorted from blood. The subset is: CD45RA+ positively selected. CDR3 bases: TGTGCCAGCAGCCACCCTATGGGGAAAGATACGCAGTATTTT. Translating it yields CASSHPMGKDTQYF.